A selection of T cell receptor beta chains follows, all from one sample in a study of CD8 T cells in Susac syndrome. One entry per CDR3 protein results from TCRdb running MiXCR on the immunoSEQ multiplex PCR reads. The sample lists 150,000 to 200,000 distinct CDR3 sequences, about 93% occurring once. The sequencing input was CD4+ T cells from PBMCs. The receptors were sampled from a human donor in good health. Both conserved end residues are part of each CDR3. Size tells how often a clone was seen (once, few, many) or the class of an expanded clone, and some rows leave it out.

clone_size v_call cdr3_aa
. TRBV11-2 CASSLEILWTSGRSSGANVLTF
. TRBV10-3 CAISEDSGVNEQFF
. TRBV5-6 CASSLIDSPHGYTF
. TRBV4-1 CASSQDQAGRNEKLFF
. TRBV5-6 CASSISGTGLNTIYF
. TRBV5-1 CASSLAGRSQETQYF
. TRBV20-1 CSARGLTGAYEQYF
. TRBV3-1 CASSQAYEQFF
. TRBV29-1 CSGTSAYGYTF
. TRBV13 CASSAIRRDRTTLIYEQYF
. TRBV7-2 CASSRTSGGSSYEQYF
once TRBV10-3 CAISEQQGRGTEAFF
. TRBV27 CASRGGRRNTEAFF
. TRBV11-1 CASSLAGTIGTGELFF
. TRBV2 CASSEQGSIVEAFF
. TRBV7-6 CASSPQGGIGYGYTF
. TRBV7-9 CASSPWASGYQETQYF
. TRBV6-2/TRBV6-3 CASTKDRAGREQYF
. TRBV29-1 CSVVGGSGNTEAFF